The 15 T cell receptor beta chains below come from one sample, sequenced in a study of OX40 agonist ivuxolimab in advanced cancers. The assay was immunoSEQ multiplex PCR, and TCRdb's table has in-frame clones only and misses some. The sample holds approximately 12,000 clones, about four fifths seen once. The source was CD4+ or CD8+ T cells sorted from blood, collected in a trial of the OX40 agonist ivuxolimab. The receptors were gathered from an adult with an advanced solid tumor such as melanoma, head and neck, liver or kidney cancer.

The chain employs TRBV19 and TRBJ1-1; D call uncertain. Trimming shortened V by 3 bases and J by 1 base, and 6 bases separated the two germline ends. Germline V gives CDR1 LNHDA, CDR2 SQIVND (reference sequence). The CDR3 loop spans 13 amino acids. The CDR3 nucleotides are TGTGCCAGTAGTATGGCCAGGAACACTGAAGCTTTCTTT. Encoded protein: CASSMARNTEAFF.

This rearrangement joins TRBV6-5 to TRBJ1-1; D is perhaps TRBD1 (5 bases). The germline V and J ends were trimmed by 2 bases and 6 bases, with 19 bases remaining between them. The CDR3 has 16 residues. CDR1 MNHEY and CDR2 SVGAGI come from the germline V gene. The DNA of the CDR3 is TGTGCCAGCAGTTACAATCGCGCAGGGCCGGGGTCTGAAGCTTTCTTT. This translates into CASSYNRAGPGSEAFF.

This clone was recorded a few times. Here the CDR3 DNA reads TGTGCCAGCAGCCAAGTTTCAGGGGTCTATGGCTACACCTTC. It encodes CASSQVSGVYGYTF. V and J are TRBV7-9 and TRBJ1-2; D perhaps matches TRBD1 (6 bases). Germline loops: CDR1 SEHNR, CDR2 FQNEAQ (reference sequence). Trimming left V 5 bases short and J 4 bases short, with 14 bases between. CDR3 length: 14 residues.

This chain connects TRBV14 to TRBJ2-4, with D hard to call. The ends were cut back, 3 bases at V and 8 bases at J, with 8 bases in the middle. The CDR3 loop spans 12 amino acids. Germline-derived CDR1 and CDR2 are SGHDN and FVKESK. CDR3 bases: TGTGCCAGCAGCCAGGGGTGGGACATTCAGTACTTC. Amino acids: CASSQGWDIQYF.

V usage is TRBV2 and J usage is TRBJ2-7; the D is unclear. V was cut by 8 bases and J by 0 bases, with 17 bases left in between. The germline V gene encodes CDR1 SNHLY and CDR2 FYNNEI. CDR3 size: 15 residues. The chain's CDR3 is CASAPSPLSSYEQYF. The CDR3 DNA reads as TGTGCCAGCGCACCTTCGCCATTAAGCTCCTACGAGCAGTACTTC.

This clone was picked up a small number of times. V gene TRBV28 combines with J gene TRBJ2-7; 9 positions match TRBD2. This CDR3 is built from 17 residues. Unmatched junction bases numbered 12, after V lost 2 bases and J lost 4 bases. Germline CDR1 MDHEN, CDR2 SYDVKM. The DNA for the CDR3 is TGTGCCAGCAGTTTACCAGATCCCCTGACTAGCGGATACGAGCAGTACTTC. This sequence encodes CASSLPDPLTSGYEQYF. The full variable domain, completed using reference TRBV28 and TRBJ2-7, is DVKVTQSSRYLVKRTGEKVFLECVQDMDHENMFWYRQDPGLGLRLIYFSYDVKMKEKGDIPEGYSVSREKKERFSLILESASTNQTSMYLCASSLPDPLTSGYEQYFGPGTRLTVT.

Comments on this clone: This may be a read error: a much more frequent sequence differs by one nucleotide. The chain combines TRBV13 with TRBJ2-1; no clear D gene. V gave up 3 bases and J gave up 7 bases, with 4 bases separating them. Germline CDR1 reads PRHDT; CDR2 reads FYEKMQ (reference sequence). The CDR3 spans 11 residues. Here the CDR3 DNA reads TGTGCCAGCAGCTTCGGGAATGAGCAGTTCTTC. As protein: CASSFGNEQFF.

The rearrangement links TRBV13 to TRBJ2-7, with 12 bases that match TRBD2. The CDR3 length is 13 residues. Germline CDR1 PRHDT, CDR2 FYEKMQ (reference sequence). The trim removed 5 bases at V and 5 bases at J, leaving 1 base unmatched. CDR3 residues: CASSLAGGDEQYF. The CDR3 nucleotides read TGTGCCAGCAGCCTAGCGGGAGGGGACGAGCAGTACTTC.

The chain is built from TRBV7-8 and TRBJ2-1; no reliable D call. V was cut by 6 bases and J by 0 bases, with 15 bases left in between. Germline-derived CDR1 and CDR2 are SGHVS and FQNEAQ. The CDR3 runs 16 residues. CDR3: CASRSTAVNSYNEQFF. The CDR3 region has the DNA TGTGCCAGCAGGTCCACGGCTGTTAACTCCTACAATGAGCAGTTCTTC.

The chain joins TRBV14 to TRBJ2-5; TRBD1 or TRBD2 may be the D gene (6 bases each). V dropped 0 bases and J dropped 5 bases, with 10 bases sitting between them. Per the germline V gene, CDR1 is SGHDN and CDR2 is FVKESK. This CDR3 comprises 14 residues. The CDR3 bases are TGTGCCAGCAGCCAAGAGGAAGGGGGGGAGACCCAGTACTTC. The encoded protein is CASSQEEGGETQYF.

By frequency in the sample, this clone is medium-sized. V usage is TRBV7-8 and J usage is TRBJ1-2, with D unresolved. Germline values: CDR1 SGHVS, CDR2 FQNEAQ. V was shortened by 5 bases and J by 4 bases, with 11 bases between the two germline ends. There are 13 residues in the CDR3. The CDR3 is CASSPTLGYGYTF. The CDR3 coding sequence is TGTGCCAGCAGCCCGACATTGGGCTATGGCTACACCTTC.

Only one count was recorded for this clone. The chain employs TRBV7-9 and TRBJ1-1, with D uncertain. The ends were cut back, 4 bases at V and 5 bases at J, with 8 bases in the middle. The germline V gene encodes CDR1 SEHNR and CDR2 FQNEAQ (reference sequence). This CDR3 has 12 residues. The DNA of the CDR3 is TGTGCCAGCAGCTCCGGACCTACTGAAGCTTTCTTT. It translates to CASSSGPTEAFF.

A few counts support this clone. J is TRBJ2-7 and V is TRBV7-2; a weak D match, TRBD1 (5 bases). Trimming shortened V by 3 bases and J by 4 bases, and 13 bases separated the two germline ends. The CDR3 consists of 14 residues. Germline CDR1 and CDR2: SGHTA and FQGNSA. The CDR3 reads CASSFAQGGYEQYF. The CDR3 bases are TGTGCCAGCAGCTTCGCTCAGGGTGGGTACGAGCAGTACTTC.

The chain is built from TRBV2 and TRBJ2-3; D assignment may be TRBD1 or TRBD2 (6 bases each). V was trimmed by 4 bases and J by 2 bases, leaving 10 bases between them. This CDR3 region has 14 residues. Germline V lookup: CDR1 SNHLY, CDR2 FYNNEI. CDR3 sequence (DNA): TGTGCCAGCAGTGGAGGGGGGAACACAGATACGCAGTATTTT. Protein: CASSGGGNTDTQYF. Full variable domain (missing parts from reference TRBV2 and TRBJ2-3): EPEVTQTPSHQVTQMGQEVILRCVPISNHLYFYWYRQILGQKVEFLVSFYNNEISEKSEIFDDQFSVERPDGSNFTLKIRSTKLEDSAMYFCASSGGGNTDTQYFGPGTRLTVL.

CDR3 protein: CASSLGAGNTIYF. The CDR3 region has the DNA TGTGCCAGCAGTCTCGGGGCTGGAAACACCATATATTTT. The V call is TRBV2, the J call TRBJ1-3; no definite D call. This CDR3 has 13 amino acids. V lost 5 bases, J lost 2 bases, and 7 bases lay in between. Germline lookup yields CDR1 SNHLY and CDR2 FYNNEI.